The sequence of this T cell receptor beta chain was determined in a study of beta chain features in type 1 diabetes. Study in general: Patients looked much like healthy donors when it came to age, gender and cell yields. Study results and limitations: Cells carrying high TCR expression could end up over-represented when cDNA is sequenced.

Between the trimmed V and J ends, which lost 3 bases and 5 bases, there was a span of 20 bases. The V gene's germline CDR1 is SGDLS and CDR2 YYNGEE. CDR3 size: 16 residues. This clone was counted between two and nine times. Its antigen remains unknown. Expressed TCRB transcripts got sequenced, as all isolated RNA was reverse transcribed. Some clones are missing from TCRdb's copy, which holds only in-frame ones; the method was immunoSEQ multiplex PCR. The sample lists some 900,000 clones; 17% were seen once. V is TRBV9 and J is TRBJ1-2, with D perhaps matching TRBD1 (5 bases). The receptor was isolated from a woman aged 18-30 years in good health. The sequencing sample was made of naive CD4+ T cells from blood. Here the CDR3 DNA reads TGTGCCAGCAGCGCAAACGCGGGGTCAGGGCCATATGGCTACACCTTC. Its protein is CASSANAGSGPYGYTF.